These 10 T cell receptor beta chains came from one sample sequenced in a study of cytomegalovirus exposure and HLA in healthy donors. Use of 60 Vbeta and 13 Jbeta primers characterized the PCR. Repertoires were generated with immunoSEQ multiplex PCR, while TCRdb's copy carries only in-frame clones and drops some. The profile shows 150,000 to 200,000 clones, roughly four fifths of them singletons. Sequencing was carried out using PBMCs. The origin of the receptors is a woman in her thirties or forties in good health and CMV-seronegative.

This clone showed up just a few times. The chain combines TRBV6-5 with TRBJ1-3; maybe TRBD1 (6 bases). There are 14 residues in the CDR3. With 2 bases removed from V and 2 bases from J, the gap between germline ends came to 7 bases. The germline V gene encodes CDR1 MNHEY and CDR2 SVGAGI. CDR3 sequence: CASSYGTPGNTIYF. In DNA form, the CDR3 reads TGTGCCAGCAGTTACGGGACACCTGGAAACACCATATATTTT.

The chain couples TRBV5-1 to TRBJ2-7; TRBD1 is a possible D gene (5 bases). CDR3 length: 15 residues. V lost 4 bases and J lost 0, with 14 bases in between. CDR1 and CDR2 (germline): SGHRS, YFSETQ. CDR3: CASSPRQGSSYEQYF. The CDR3 bases are TGCGCCAGCAGCCCCCGGCAGGGCAGCTCCTACGAGCAGTACTTC. Variable domain in full (rest from reference TRBV5-1 and TRBJ2-7): KAGVTQTPRYLIKTRGQQVTLSCSPISGHRSVSWYQQTPGQGLQFLFEYFSETQRNKGNFPGRFSGRQFSNSRSEMNVSTLELGDSALYLCASSPRQGSSYEQYFGPGTRLTVT.

The rearrangement uses TRBV5-4 and TRBJ2-2; D gene unclear. With 3 bases removed from V and 0 bases from J, the gap between germline ends came to 6 bases. This CDR3 is 14 amino acids long. Looked up from germline, CDR1 is SGHNT and CDR2 is YYREEE (reference sequence). CDR3 residues: CASSSSANTGELFF. Here the CDR3 DNA reads TGTGCCAGCAGCTCATCAGCGAACACCGGGGAGCTGTTTTTT.

V usage is TRBV30 and J usage is TRBJ2-3; D possibly corresponds to TRBD1 (5 bases). Trimming stripped 2 bases from V and 0 bases from J, with 12 bases between. The CDR3 extends over 15 amino acids. Per germline, CDR1 GTSNPN and CDR2 SVGIG (reference sequence). The chain's CDR3 is CAWSRGSSSTDTQYF. In nucleotides, the CDR3 is TGTGCCTGGAGTAGGGGCAGCTCTAGCACAGATACGCAGTATTTT.

The J gene is TRBJ1-1, the V gene TRBV27, with 8 positions matching TRBD1. The CDR3 spans 14 residues. The germline V gene has CDR1 MNHEY and CDR2 SMNVEV (reference sequence). J was trimmed by 4 bases and V by 5 bases; bases with no gene match: 6. CDR3 residues: CASSRQGAGTEAFF. The DNA for the CDR3 is TGTGCCAGCAGTCGCCAGGGGGCGGGCACTGAAGCTTTCTTT.

This clone has a single count. The junction does not match germline at one end; this may be a read error. CDR3 nucleotides: TGCGCCAGCAGTTTGGATACTACCTACGAGCAGTACTTC. Protein sequence: CASSLDTTYEQYF. J is TRBJ2-7 and V is TRBV5-1; D not certain. The CDR3 loop spans 13 amino acids. Germline V gives CDR1 SGHRS, CDR2 YFSETQ. Supplemented by reference TRBV5-1 and TRBJ2-7, the full variable domain reads KAGVTQTPRYLIKTRGQQVTLSCSPISGHRSVSWYQQTPGQGLQFLFEYFSETQRNKGNFPGRFSGRQFSNSRSEMNVSTLELGDSALYLCASSLDTTYEQYFGPGTRLTVT.

CDR3 coding DNA: TGTGCCAGCAGCTTAGGCAATTCTCAGGCTGGCTACACCTTC. Protein sequence: CASSLGNSQAGYTF. The genes are TRBV11-2 and TRBJ1-2; D gene unclear. V lost 1 base and J lost 7, with 13 bases in between. The CDR3 loop spans 14 amino acids. CDR1 and CDR2 (germline): SGHAT, FQNNGV.

The V and J genes are TRBV6-1 and TRBJ1-5; D unclear. Per germline, CDR1 MNHNS and CDR2 SASEGT. The CDR3 runs 14 residues. With 8 bases removed from V and 4 bases from J, the gap between germline ends came to 15 bases. DNA for the CDR3: TGTGCCAGCTTCGACGGAGGATCTAATCAGCCCCAGCATTTT. Protein product: CASFDGGSNQPQHF.

The rearrangement links TRBV19 to TRBJ2-5; 9 bases agree with TRBD2. Losses at the gene ends were 6 bases for V and 3 bases for J; bases not matched to a gene: 2. The CDR3 sequence is 13 residues long. The V gene's germline CDR1 is LNHDA and CDR2 SQIVND (reference sequence). The CDR3 nucleotides read TGTGCCAGTAGGACTAGCGGTGAAGAGACCCAGTACTTC. Protein product: CASRTSGEETQYF.

The V call is TRBV11-1, the J call TRBJ1-1, with D hard to call. The germline V gene encodes CDR1 SGHAT and CDR2 FQDESV (reference sequence). This CDR3 is built from 12 residues. Trimming took 5 bases from V and 7 from J, leaving 11 bases between them. The CDR3 loop reads CASSLSGYEAFF. The CDR3 DNA follows: TGTGCCAGCAGCCTCAGCGGATATGAAGCTTTCTTT.